This TCR beta chain came from a study of shared clonotypes between healthy human individuals. Only in-frame clones appear in the TCRdb table, and some are missing; sequencing was by immunoSEQ multiplex PCR. Of about 2.4 million clones in the sample, about 92% were seen once. Note on this clone: Its antigen is still unknown.

Study conclusions and caveats: Sorted-subset sequencing was shown by rarefaction to be incomplete despite large depth. Shared clonotypes across all four donors exceeded non-shared ones in generation probability. Larger estimated richness was generally seen in naive subsets than in memory subsets.

The V gene's germline CDR1 is MNHNY and CDR2 SVGAGI (reference sequence). This CDR3 is built from 15 residues. The germline V and J ends were trimmed by 6 bases and 0 bases, with 12 bases remaining between them. Sequencing input: naive CD4+ T cells sorted from blood. The subset is: CD45RA+ positively selected. J is TRBJ1-5 and V is TRBV6-6; weak D call: TRBD1 (5 bases). The TCR was taken from a man between 18 and 29 years old in good health. The CDR3, as DNA: TGTGCCAGCAGCCCCCGGGGGGTTAGCAATCAGCCCCAGCATTTT. Its translation is CASSPRGVSNQPQHF.